Below, 32 T cell receptor beta chains from the same sample are listed, as sequenced in a study of OX40 agonist ivuxolimab in advanced cancers. The assay was immunoSEQ multiplex PCR, and TCRdb's table has in-frame clones only and misses some. The profile shows tens of thousands of clones, 75% to 90% of them singletons. Source: CD4+ or CD8+ T cells sorted from blood, taken in a trial of the OX40 agonist ivuxolimab. The receptors derive from an adult with an advanced solid tumor such as melanoma, head and neck, liver or kidney cancer.

J is TRBJ2-5 and V is TRBV7-2, with D possibly being TRBD1 (5 bases). V dropped 5 bases and J dropped 1 base, with 11 bases sitting between them. The CDR3 totals 14 residues. In germline, CDR1 is SGHTA, CDR2 FQGNSA. DNA of the CDR3: TGTGCCAGCAGCCGCGCCCAGGGCCAAGAGACCCAGTACTTC. It yields the protein CASSRAQGQETQYF.

The V call is TRBV2, the J call TRBJ2-2, with D unresolved. This CDR3 has 14 amino acids. Trimming took 8 bases from V and 8 from J, leaving 18 bases between them. Germline V gene lookup returns CDR1 SNHLY and CDR2 FYNNEI. The CDR3 sequence is CASGGRARGGELFF. The CDR3 DNA reads TGTGCCAGCGGTGGTAGGGCCAGAGGAGGGGAGCTGTTTTTT.

V gene TRBV7-6 combines with J gene TRBJ1-4, with D perhaps TRBD1 (5 bases). Germline loops: CDR1 SGHVS, CDR2 FNYEAQ. Trimming cost V 0 bases and J 7 bases, with 12 bases left between them. CDR3 length equals 15 residues. CDR3 amino acids: CASSLAGAGGEKLFF. The CDR3 DNA is TGTGCCAGCAGCTTAGCAGGGGCGGGTGGTGAAAAACTGTTTTTT.

The chain carries TRBV6-1 and TRBJ2-6; D gene unclear. The CDR3 is 14 residues long. Trimming cost V 0 bases and J 1 base, with 1 base left between them. The germline V gene has CDR1 MNHNS and CDR2 SASEGT. Here the CDR3 DNA reads TGTGCCAGCAGTGAAGCTTCTGGGGCCAACGTCCTGACTTTC. Protein: CASSEASGANVLTF.

The chain has TRBV30 and TRBJ2-3; the D gene is possibly TRBD2 (7 bases). The germline V gene has CDR1 GTSNPN and CDR2 SVGIG (reference sequence). The CDR3 covers 13 residues. The V end was cut by 2 bases, the J end by 9 bases, with 15 bases between. As DNA, the CDR3 is TGTGCCTGGAGTTTGGCAGGGGAGGGCACGCAGTATTTT. Protein: CAWSLAGEGTQYF. Full variable domain (remainder filled in from reference TRBV30 and TRBJ2-3): SQTIHQWPATLVQPVGSPLSLECTVEGTSNPNLYWYRQAAGRGLQLLFYSVGIGQISSEVPQNLSASRPQDRQFILSSKKLLLSDSGFYLCAWSLAGEGTQYFGPGTRLTVL.

This chain links TRBV4-2 with TRBJ2-7, with TRBD1 matching over 9 bases. This CDR3 is built from 15 residues. CDR1 and CDR2 from the germline V gene are LGHNA and YNFKEQ. The ends lost 0 bases at V and 6 bases at J; junction bases unmatched: 6. Here the CDR3 reads CASSQDLQGAGEQYF. The CDR3 region has the DNA TGTGCCAGCAGCCAAGATCTACAGGGGGCCGGCGAGCAGTACTTC.

This sequence joins TRBV11-3 and TRBJ2-5; 10 positions match TRBD2. The germline V gene encodes CDR1 SGHNT and CDR2 YENEEA. With 5 bases clipped from V and 5 bases from J, the junction kept 20 bases outside the gene matches. CDR3 length equals 19 residues. CDR3 amino acids: CASSPTGTSETHVWETQYF. The CDR3 coding sequence is TGTGCCAGCAGCCCAACCGGGACTAGCGAAACCCATGTCTGGGAGACCCAGTACTTC.

This chain uses TRBV27 with TRBJ1-5; no reliable D call. The CDR3 length is 13 residues. Germline V gene lookup returns CDR1 MNHEY and CDR2 SMNVEV (reference sequence). Trimming cost V 6 bases and J 4 bases, with 10 bases left between them. In DNA, the CDR3 is TGTGCCAGCAGCCAGTCGGGGAATCAGCCCCAGCATTTT. Encoded protein: CASSQSGNQPQHF.

This rearrangement joins TRBV7-3 to TRBJ2-3; 14 bases line up with TRBD2. From germline, CDR1 is SGHTA and CDR2 FQGTGA. The CDR3 spans 19 residues. The trim removed 1 base at V and 6 bases at J, leaving 12 bases unmatched. The CDR3, as DNA: TGTGCCAGCAGCTTAAAGCCCAGGGGACTAGCGGGAGTTCAGGATACGCAGTATTTT. Protein product: CASSLKPRGLAGVQDTQYF.

The V and J genes are TRBV6-1 and TRBJ2-3; perhaps TRBD2 as D (5 bases). The CDR3 has 13 amino acids. Germline V gene lookup returns CDR1 MNHNS and CDR2 SASEGT. Trimming pared 7 bases from V and 5 bases from J, leaving 13 bases between. CDR3 in amino acids: CASTEKGVDTQYF. The CDR3 DNA follows: TGTGCCAGCACCGAAAAGGGAGTAGATACGCAGTATTTT.

The rearrangement links TRBV18 to TRBJ2-1; maybe TRBD2 (6 bases). The V and J ends lost 6 bases and 8 bases respectively, with 20 bases between them. Germline V gives CDR1 KGHSH, CDR2 LQKENI. The CDR3 sequence is 15 residues long. The CDR3 DNA reads as TGTGCCAGCTCTCGAGCCGCGGGAAGCCTAGATGAGCAGTTCTTC. Residues: CASSRAAGSLDEQFF.

V gene TRBV19 combines with J gene TRBJ1-2; the D gene is possibly TRBD1 (5 bases). V dropped 3 bases and J dropped 1 base, with 12 bases sitting between them. The CDR3 loop spans 15 amino acids. Germline V gives CDR1 LNHDA, CDR2 SQIVND (reference sequence). The CDR3 bases are TGTGCCAGTAGTATCTGGGGGACGGGTAACTATGGCTACACCTTC. Residues: CASSIWGTGNYGYTF.

V and J are TRBV5-1 and TRBJ2-1; TRBD2 matches 9 bases. V was pared by 4 bases and J by 9 bases, with 8 bases of the junction left unmatched. The CDR3 has 14 amino acids. Looked up from germline, CDR1 is SGHRS and CDR2 is YFSETQ. The CDR3 DNA follows: TGCGCCAGCAGCACGGCTAGCGGGACGGGTGAGCAGTTCTTC. This translates into CASSTASGTGEQFF.

The chain uses TRBV4-2 and TRBJ2-5; D not certain. From germline, CDR1 is LGHNA and CDR2 YNFKEQ. V was cut by 1 base and J by 2 bases, with 14 bases left in between. CDR3 length: 16 amino acids. The CDR3 bases are TGTGCCAGCAGCCAAGGCTGGCAGGTCAATCAAGAGACCCAGTACTTC. It is translated as CASSQGWQVNQETQYF.

The V and J genes are TRBV6-1 and TRBJ1-1; 9 bases are a match to TRBD1. This CDR3 is 15 amino acids long. V was clipped by 4 bases and J by 3 bases; unmatched bases: 6. In germline, CDR1 is MNHNS, CDR2 SASEGT. This CDR3 reads CASSVRTGEDTEAFF. Here the CDR3 DNA reads TGTGCCAGCAGTGTCAGGACAGGGGAGGACACTGAAGCTTTCTTT.

The V call is TRBV11-1, the J call TRBJ2-7, with TRBD2 matching 12 bases. Germline V gene sequence: CDR1 SGHAT, CDR2 FQDESV (reference sequence). J was trimmed by 0 bases and V by 1 base; bases with no gene match: 4. The CDR3 loop spans 17 amino acids. The CDR3 sequence is CASSLGLAGAASYEQYF. CDR3 sequence (DNA): TGTGCCAGCAGCTTAGGACTAGCGGGAGCAGCCTCCTACGAGCAGTACTTC.

The V gene is TRBV30, the J gene TRBJ2-7; 11 bases match TRBD2. Trimming took 1 base from V and 4 from J; bases not matched to a gene: 6. The CDR3 extends over 15 amino acids. In germline, CDR1 is GTSNPN, CDR2 SVGIG (reference sequence). The CDR3 protein is CAWSEGLAAVYEQYF. The CDR3 DNA reads as TGTGCCTGGAGTGAGGGACTAGCGGCGGTGTACGAGCAGTACTTC. The variable domain in full, completed from reference TRBV30 and TRBJ2-7, reads SQTIHQWPATLVQPVGSPLSLECTVEGTSNPNLYWYRQAAGRGLQLLFYSVGIGQISSEVPQNLSASRPQDRQFILSSKKLLLSDSGFYLCAWSEGLAAVYEQYFGPGTRLTVT.

This clone was counted between two and nine times. The V call is TRBV29-1, the J call TRBJ1-1, with a possible D match to TRBD1 (6 bases). The CDR3 is made up of 12 amino acids. Trimming took 6 bases from V and 6 from J, leaving 14 bases between them. The V gene's germline CDR1 is SQVTM and CDR2 ANQGSEA. The CDR3 protein is CSVAWEGAEAFF. In nucleotides, the CDR3 is TGCAGCGTCGCTTGGGAGGGGGCTGAAGCTTTCTTT. The full variable domain, completed using reference TRBV29-1 and TRBJ1-1, is SAVISQKPSRDICQRGTSLTIQCQVDSQVTMMFWYRQQPGQSLTLIATANQGSEATYESGFVIDKFPISRPNLTFSTLTVSNMSPEDSSIYLCSVAWEGAEAFFGQGTRLTVV.

This clone was detected only a few times. The chain links TRBV5-1 to TRBJ1-2; weak D call: TRBD1 (5 bases). Germline V gene lookup returns CDR1 SGHRS and CDR2 YFSETQ. The V end lost 4 bases, the J end lost 6 bases, and 13 bases lay between the germline ends. The CDR3 totals 13 residues. The DNA for the CDR3 is TGCGCCAGCAGCCTGACCGACAGAGATGGCTACACCTTC. Its translation: CASSLTDRDGYTF.

The rearrangement links TRBV27 to TRBJ2-3; a weak D match, TRBD2 (6 bases). CDR3 length: 17 amino acids. Germline V gives CDR1 MNHEY, CDR2 SMNVEV (reference sequence). V was shortened by 2 bases and J by 2 bases, with 17 bases between the two germline ends. The CDR3 nucleotides are TGTGCCAGCAGTTTAAGGTACGGGAGACCATACACAGATACGCAGTATTTT. It specifies CASSLRYGRPYTDTQYF.

DNA for the CDR3: TGTGCCTGGGACCCGGGACTAGCGGTTTCTGAGCAGTTCTTC. Its protein is CAWDPGLAVSEQFF. The V and J genes are TRBV30 and TRBJ2-1; 11 nucleotides agree with TRBD2. This CDR3 has 14 residues. V gave up 5 bases and J gave up 9 bases; unmatched junction bases: 9. Germline V CDR1 and CDR2: GTSNPN, SVGIG (reference sequence).

This clone was seen more than once but under ten times. The V gene is TRBV11-3, the J gene TRBJ1-1, with D unclear. The germline CDR1 and CDR2 sequences are SGHNT and YENEEA. The CDR3 consists of 13 residues. Trimming shortened V by 5 bases and J by 5 bases, and 12 bases separated the two germline ends. For the CDR3, the DNA is TGTGCCAGCAGCCTAACCATGGAGACTGAAGCTTTCTTT. Translated, it gives CASSLTMETEAFF.

J is TRBJ2-1 and V is TRBV5-5; tentatively, D is TRBD1 (5 bases). Germline V CDR1 and CDR2: SGHKS, YYEKEE (reference sequence). Trimming took 4 bases from V and 7 from J, leaving 21 bases between them. This CDR3 is built from 16 residues. In DNA form, the CDR3 reads TGTGCCAGCAGCAGAGACCTAGGGGCCAATGAGAATGAGCAGTTCTTC. Translating gives CASSRDLGANENEQFF.

This clone was detected only a few times. The chain joins TRBV7-9 to TRBJ2-2; the D is unclear. Trimming pared 4 bases from V and 6 bases from J, leaving 12 bases between. Germline V gene data show CDR1 as SEHNR and CDR2 as FQNEAQ (reference sequence). This CDR3 is built from 14 residues. The DNA for the CDR3 is TGTGCCAGCAGCTCTGAGAAGGTCGCCGGGGAGCTGTTTTTT. This gives the protein CASSSEKVAGELFF.

This clone appeared once. J is TRBJ2-5 and V is TRBV10-3, with 7 bases identical to TRBD1. The CDR3 spans 14 residues. Per the germline V gene, CDR1 is ENHRY and CDR2 is SYGVKD. V lost 6 bases to trimming and J lost 3 bases; unmatched junction nucleotides: 7. The CDR3 region is CAIRDRDREETQYF. In nucleotides, the CDR3 is TGTGCCATCAGGGACCGGGACAGAGAAGAGACCCAGTACTTC.

DNA for the CDR3: TGCGCCAGCAGCTCGGACGGCTGGGGCGAGCAGTACTTC. This gives the protein CASSSDGWGEQYF. This chain uses TRBV5-1 with TRBJ2-7; unclear D gene. Trimming stripped 3 bases from V and 6 bases from J, with 13 bases between. In germline, CDR1 is SGHRS, CDR2 YFSETQ. CDR3 size: 13 residues.

This clone occurred once. V gene TRBV6-6 combines with J gene TRBJ2-7; 7 bases are a match to TRBD1. Looked up from germline, CDR1 is MNHNY and CDR2 is SVGAGI (reference sequence). CDR3 length: 14 amino acids. Losses at the gene ends were 7 bases for V and 4 bases for J; bases not matched to a gene: 10. This CDR3 is CASTDRAKGYEQYF. The DNA of the CDR3 is TGTGCCAGCACAGACAGGGCGAAGGGGTACGAGCAGTACTTC.

The chain joins TRBV5-1 to TRBJ2-7, with D hard to call. CDR3 length: 14 amino acids. Germline V gives CDR1 SGHRS, CDR2 YFSETQ. Trimming removed 2 bases at V and 7 bases at J, with 16 bases between. CDR3 sequence: CASSFGGPAREQYF. CDR3 in DNA: TGCGCCAGCAGCTTTGGCGGACCAGCAAGGGAGCAGTACTTC.

Points on this clone: Other DNA sequences in this sample translate to the same CDR3. The rearrangement uses TRBV7-9 and TRBJ1-1; D may be TRBD1 (5 bases). V dropped 5 bases and J dropped 5 bases, with 12 bases sitting between them. This CDR3 contains 13 residues. CDR1 SEHNR and CDR2 FQNEAQ come from the germline V gene (reference sequence). CDR3 region: CASSVRQNTEAFF. In DNA form, the CDR3 reads TGTGCCAGCAGCGTTCGACAGAATACTGAAGCTTTCTTT.

The chain joins TRBV6-5 to TRBJ2-3; 9 nucleotides match TRBD2. J was trimmed by 1 base and V by 6 bases; bases with no gene match: 5. The germline CDR1 and CDR2 sequences are MNHEY and SVGAGI. The CDR3 is 15 amino acids. The CDR3 loop reads CASRRSSGGTDTQYF. Written as DNA, the CDR3 is TGTGCCAGCAGGCGTTCTAGCGGGGGCACAGATACGCAGTATTTT.

The chain carries TRBV13 and TRBJ2-3; weak D call: TRBD2 (6 bases). The germline V gene has CDR1 PRHDT and CDR2 FYEKMQ (reference sequence). The CDR3 runs 13 residues. V lost 2 bases and J lost 4, with 7 bases in between. The CDR3 here is CASSLTSPDTQYF. The CDR3 nucleotides are TGTGCCAGCAGCTTAACTAGCCCAGATACGCAGTATTTT.

The V call is TRBV6-5, the J call TRBJ1-1; 9 bases are a match to TRBD1. After removal of 7 bases from V and 7 bases from J, the junction contained 7 bases not matched to a gene. Looked up from germline, CDR1 is MNHEY and CDR2 is SVGAGI. The CDR3 runs 13 residues. The CDR3 DNA reads as TGTGCCAGCAAGGAGGGACAGGGAGGTGAAGCTTTCTTT. This translates into CASKEGQGGEAFF.